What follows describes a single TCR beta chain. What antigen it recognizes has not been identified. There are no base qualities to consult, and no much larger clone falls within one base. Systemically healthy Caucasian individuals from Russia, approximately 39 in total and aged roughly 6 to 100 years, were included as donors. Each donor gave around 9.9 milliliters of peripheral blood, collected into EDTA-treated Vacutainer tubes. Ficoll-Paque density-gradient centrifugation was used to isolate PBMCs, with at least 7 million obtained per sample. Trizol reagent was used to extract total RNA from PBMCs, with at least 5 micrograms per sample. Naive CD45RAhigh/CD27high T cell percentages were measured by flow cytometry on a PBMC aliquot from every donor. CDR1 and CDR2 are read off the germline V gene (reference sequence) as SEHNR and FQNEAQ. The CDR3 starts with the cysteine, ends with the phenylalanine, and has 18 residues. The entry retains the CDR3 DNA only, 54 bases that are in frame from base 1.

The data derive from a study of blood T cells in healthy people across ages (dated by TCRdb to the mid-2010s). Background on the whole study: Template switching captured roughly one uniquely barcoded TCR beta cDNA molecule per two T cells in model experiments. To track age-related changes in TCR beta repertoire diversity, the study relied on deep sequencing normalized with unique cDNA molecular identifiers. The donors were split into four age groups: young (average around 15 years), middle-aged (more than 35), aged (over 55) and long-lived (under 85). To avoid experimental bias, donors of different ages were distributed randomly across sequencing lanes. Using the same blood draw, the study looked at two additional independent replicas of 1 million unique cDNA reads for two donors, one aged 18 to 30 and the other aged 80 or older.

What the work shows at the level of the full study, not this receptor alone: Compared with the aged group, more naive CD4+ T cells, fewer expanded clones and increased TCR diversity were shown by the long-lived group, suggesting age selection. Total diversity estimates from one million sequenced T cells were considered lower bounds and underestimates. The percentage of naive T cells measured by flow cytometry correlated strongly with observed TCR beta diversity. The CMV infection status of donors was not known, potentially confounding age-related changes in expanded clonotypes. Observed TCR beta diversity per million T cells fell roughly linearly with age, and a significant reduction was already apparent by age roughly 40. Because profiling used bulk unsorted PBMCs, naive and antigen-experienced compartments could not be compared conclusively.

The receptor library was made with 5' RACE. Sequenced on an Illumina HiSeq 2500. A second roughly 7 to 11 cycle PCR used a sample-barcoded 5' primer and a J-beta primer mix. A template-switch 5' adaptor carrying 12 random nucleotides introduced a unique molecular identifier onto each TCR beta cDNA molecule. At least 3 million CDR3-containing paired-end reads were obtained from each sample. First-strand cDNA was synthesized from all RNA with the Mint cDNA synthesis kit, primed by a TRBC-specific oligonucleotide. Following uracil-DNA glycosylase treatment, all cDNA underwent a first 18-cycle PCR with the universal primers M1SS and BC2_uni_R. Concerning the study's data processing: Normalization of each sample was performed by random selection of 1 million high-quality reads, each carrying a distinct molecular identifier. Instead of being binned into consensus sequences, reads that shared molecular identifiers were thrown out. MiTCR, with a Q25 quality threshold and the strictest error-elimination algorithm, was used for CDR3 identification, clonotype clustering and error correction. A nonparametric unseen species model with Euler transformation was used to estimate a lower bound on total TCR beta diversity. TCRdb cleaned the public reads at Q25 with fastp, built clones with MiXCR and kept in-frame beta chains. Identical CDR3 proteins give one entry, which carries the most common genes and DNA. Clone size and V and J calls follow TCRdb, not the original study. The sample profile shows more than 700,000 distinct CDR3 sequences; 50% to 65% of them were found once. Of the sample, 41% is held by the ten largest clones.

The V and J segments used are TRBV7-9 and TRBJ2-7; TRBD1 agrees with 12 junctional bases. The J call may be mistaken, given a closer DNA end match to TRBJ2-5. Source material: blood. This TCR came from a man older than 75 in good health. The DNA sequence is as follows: TGTGCCAGCAGCGAACCTATCCTTGGGACAGGGGGCGAAGAGACCCAGTACTTC. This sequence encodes CASSEPILGTGGEETQYF.